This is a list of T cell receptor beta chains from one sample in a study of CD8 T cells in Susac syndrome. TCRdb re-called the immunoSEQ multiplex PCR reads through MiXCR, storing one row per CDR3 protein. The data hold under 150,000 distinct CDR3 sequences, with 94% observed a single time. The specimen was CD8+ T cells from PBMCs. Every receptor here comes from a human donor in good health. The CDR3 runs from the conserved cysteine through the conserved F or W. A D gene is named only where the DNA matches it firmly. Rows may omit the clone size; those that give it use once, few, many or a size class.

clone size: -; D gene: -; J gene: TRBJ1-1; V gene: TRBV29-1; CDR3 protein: CSVGFWNTEAFF; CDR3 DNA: TGCAGCGTTGGGTTTTGGAACACTGAAGCTTTCTTT
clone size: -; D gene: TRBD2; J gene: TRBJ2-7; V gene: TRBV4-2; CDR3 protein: CASSQDRTSGFFYEQYF; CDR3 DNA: TGTGCCAGCAGCCAAGATAGGACTAGCGGCTTCTTCTACGAGCAGTACTTC
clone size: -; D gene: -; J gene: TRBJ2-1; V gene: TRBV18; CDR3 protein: CASSPSHNEQFF; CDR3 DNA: TGTGCCAGCTCACCTAGCCACAATGAGCAGTTCTTC
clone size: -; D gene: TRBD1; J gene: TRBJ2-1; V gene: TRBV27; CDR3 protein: CASSPPDRGPFGEQFF; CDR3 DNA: TGTGCCAGCAGTCCCCCGGACAGGGGCCCCTTTGGAGAGCAGTTCTTC
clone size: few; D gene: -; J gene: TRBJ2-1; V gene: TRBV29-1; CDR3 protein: CSVLGYNGQFF; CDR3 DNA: TGCAGCGTTCTGGGTTACAATGGGCAGTTCTTC
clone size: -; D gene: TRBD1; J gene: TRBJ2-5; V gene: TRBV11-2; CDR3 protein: CASSSETGYQETQYF; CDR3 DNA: TGTGCCAGCAGCTCGGAGACAGGGTACCAAGAGACCCAGTACTTC
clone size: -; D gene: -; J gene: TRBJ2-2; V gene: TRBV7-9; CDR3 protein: CASSLNEELFF; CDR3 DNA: TGTGCCAGCAGCTTGAACGAGGAGCTGTTTTTT
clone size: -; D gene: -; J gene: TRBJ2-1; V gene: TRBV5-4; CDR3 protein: CASSSPLDEQFF; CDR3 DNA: TGTGCCAGCAGCTCCCCGCTAGATGAGCAGTTCTTC
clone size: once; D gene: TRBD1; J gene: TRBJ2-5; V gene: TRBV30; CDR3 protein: CAWSVRRGQGWETQYF; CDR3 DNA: TGTGCCTGGAGTGTACGACGGGGACAGGGCTGGGAGACCCAGTACTTC
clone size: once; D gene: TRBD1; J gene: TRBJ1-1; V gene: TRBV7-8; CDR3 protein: CASSKRQGPMIEAFF; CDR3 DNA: TGTGCCAGCAGCAAACGACAGGGGCCCATGATTGAAGCTTTCTTT
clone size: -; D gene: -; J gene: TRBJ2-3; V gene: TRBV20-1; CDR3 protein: CSAAGTTQYF; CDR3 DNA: TGCAGTGCTGCCGGGACTACGCAGTATTTT
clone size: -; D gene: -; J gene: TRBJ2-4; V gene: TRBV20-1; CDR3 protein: CSARAVLADKNIQYF; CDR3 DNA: TGCAGTGCTAGAGCCGTCCTGGCGGACAAAAACATTCAGTACTTC
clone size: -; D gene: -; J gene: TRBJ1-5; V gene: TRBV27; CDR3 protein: CASSLQGINQPQHF; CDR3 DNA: TGTGCCAGCAGTTTACAGGGGATCAATCAGCCCCAGCATTTT
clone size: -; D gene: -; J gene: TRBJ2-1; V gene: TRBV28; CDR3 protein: CASSFVPYTPIFNEQFF; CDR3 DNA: TGTGCCAGCAGTTTTGTACCGTATACCCCTATTTTCAATGAGCAGTTCTTC
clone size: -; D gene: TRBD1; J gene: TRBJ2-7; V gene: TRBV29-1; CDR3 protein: CSVTGDEQYF; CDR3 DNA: TGCAGCGTGACAGGGGACGAGCAGTACTTC
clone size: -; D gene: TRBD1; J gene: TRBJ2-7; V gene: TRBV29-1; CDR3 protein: CSGGDGTGNFYEQYF; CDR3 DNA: TGCAGCGGGGGCGATGGGACAGGGAATTTCTACGAGCAGTACTTC
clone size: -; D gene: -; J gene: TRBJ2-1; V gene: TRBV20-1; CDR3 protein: CSATDPPRPYNEQFF; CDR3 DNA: TGCAGTGCCACGGACCCCCCTAGGCCTTACAATGAGCAGTTCTTC
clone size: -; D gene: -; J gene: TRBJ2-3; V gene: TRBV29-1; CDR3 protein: CSVVVTGQGFSGSFTQYF; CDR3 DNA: TGCAGCGTTGTTGTAACGGGACAGGGTTTTAGCGGGAGTTTTACGCAGTATTTT
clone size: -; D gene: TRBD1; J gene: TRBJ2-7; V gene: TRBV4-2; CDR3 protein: CASSQSTGGYEQYF; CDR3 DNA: TGTGCCAGCAGCCAAAGCACAGGGGGTTACGAGCAGTACTTC
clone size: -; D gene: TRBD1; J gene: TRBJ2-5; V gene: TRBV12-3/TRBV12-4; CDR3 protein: CASSGQGAGETQYF; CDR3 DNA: TGTGCCAGCAGTGGACAGGGGGCTGGGGAGACCCAGTACTTC
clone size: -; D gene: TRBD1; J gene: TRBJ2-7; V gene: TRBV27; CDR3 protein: CASSLGTASSYEQYF; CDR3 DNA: TGTGCCAGCAGTCTTGGGACAGCAAGCTCCTACGAGCAGTACTTC
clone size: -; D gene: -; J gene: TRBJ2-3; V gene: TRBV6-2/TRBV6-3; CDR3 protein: CASSFGPADTQYF; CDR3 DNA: TGTGCCAGCAGTTTCGGACCGGCAGATACGCAGTATTTT